One and the same sample provided the 30 T cell receptor beta chains below, sequenced in a study of OX40 agonist ivuxolimab in advanced cancers. Profiling relied on immunoSEQ multiplex PCR, and the TCRdb table lists in-frame clones only, not all of them. The table has roughly 59,000 clones, approximately 87% seen once. The source material was CD4+ or CD8+ T cells sorted from blood, sampled in a trial of the OX40 agonist ivuxolimab. All receptors come from an adult with an advanced solid tumor such as melanoma, head and neck, liver or kidney cancer.

The rearrangement links TRBV2 to TRBJ1-1; 8 bases are a match to TRBD1. The trim removed 6 bases at V and 0 bases at J, leaving 3 bases unmatched. The V gene's germline CDR1 is SNHLY and CDR2 FYNNEI. This CDR3 has 14 residues. The CDR3 reads CASRGTGVNTEAFF. CDR3 in DNA: TGTGCCAGCAGAGGGACAGGAGTGAACACTGAAGCTTTCTTT.

The chain recombines TRBV6-1 with TRBJ2-1; tentatively, D is TRBD2 (5 bases). V was pared by 4 bases and J by 9 bases, with 16 bases between. Germline assignment: CDR1 MNHNS and CDR2 SASEGT. The CDR3 sequence is 14 residues long. CDR3 protein: CASSANPGSTEQFF. The CDR3 nucleotides are TGTGCCAGCAGTGCTAACCCGGGGAGCACTGAGCAGTTCTTC.

The chain uses TRBV30 and TRBJ1-4; no definite D call. The CDR3 extends over 13 amino acids. Trimming cost V 6 bases and J 5 bases, with 13 bases left between them. CDR1 is GTSNPN, CDR2 SVGIG, per germline (reference sequence). The CDR3 protein is CACQDGLNEKLFF. CDR3 nucleotide sequence: TGTGCCTGTCAGGACGGGTTAAATGAAAAACTGTTTTTT.

The V call is TRBV27, the J call TRBJ2-7; 10 nucleotides agree with TRBD1. Germline values: CDR1 MNHEY, CDR2 SMNVEV (reference sequence). The CDR3 has 16 amino acids. Unmatched junction bases numbered 10, after V lost 5 bases and J lost 3 bases. As DNA, the CDR3 is TGTGCCAGCAGTCCGCTGGACAGGGGGTTCGGCTACGAGCAGTACTTC. Translated, it gives CASSPLDRGFGYEQYF.

V is TRBV21-1 and J is TRBJ1-5; TRBD1 is the table's D call, not checked against the DNA. TRBV21-1 is recorded as a pseudogene. CDR3 length: 15 residues. The CDR3 protein is CASSYRDRGFQPQHF. CDR3 sequence (DNA): TGTGCCAGCAGCTATCGGGACAGGGGGTTTCAGCCCCAGCATTTT.

This clone was detected only once. J is TRBJ1-1 and V is TRBV27, with D unresolved. Looked up from germline, CDR1 is MNHEY and CDR2 is SMNVEV (reference sequence). This CDR3 has 16 amino acids. V was trimmed by 1 base and J by 6 bases, leaving 18 bases between them. The CDR3 nucleotides are TGTGCCAGCAGTTTATTTAAGGGTCAAAGTCTTGCTGAAGCTTTCTTT. It codes for CASSLFKGQSLAEAFF.

The V gene is TRBV28, the J gene TRBJ1-3, with D possibly being TRBD1 (5 bases). The CDR3 contains 15 residues. CDR1 and CDR2 from the germline V gene are MDHEN and SYDVKM. Trimming stripped 5 bases from V and 8 bases from J, with 19 bases between. The CDR3 bases are TGTGCCAGCAGTCCCCCAGGACGTAGGGGAGACACCATATATTTT. Translated, it gives CASSPPGRRGDTIYF.

This clone was counted a few times. This rearrangement joins TRBV7-2 to TRBJ2-7; 10 bases agree with TRBD2. Germline V gene lookup returns CDR1 SGHTA and CDR2 FQGNSA. This CDR3 region has 14 residues. The V gene end was trimmed by 5 bases and the J gene end by 6 bases; junction bases not matched to a gene: 7. Here the CDR3 reads CASSGAGGPLEQYF. In DNA form, the CDR3 reads TGTGCCAGCAGCGGAGCGGGGGGGCCTCTCGAGCAGTACTTC.

The chain employs TRBV14 and TRBJ1-6; D perhaps matches TRBD1 (6 bases). This CDR3 comprises 14 residues. V lost 8 bases and J lost 7, with 15 bases in between. Germline CDR1 SGHDN, CDR2 FVKESK. The chain's CDR3 is CASSDRRGNSPLHF. The CDR3 DNA follows: TGTGCCAGCTCTGACAGGAGGGGAAATTCACCCCTCCACTTT.

This clone was seen once. The chain links TRBV19 to TRBJ2-1; D is possibly TRBD1 or TRBD2 (5 bases each). From germline, CDR1 is LNHDA and CDR2 SQIVND (reference sequence). This CDR3 is built from 16 residues. Between the trimmed V and J ends, which lost 5 bases and 9 bases, there was a span of 23 bases. The CDR3 bases are TGTGCCAGTAGTGGGGCTCGGGACGCCCTTAGAAGTGAGCAGTTCTTC. Translating it yields CASSGARDALRSEQFF.

The chain is built from TRBV6-1 and TRBJ2-3; tentative D call: TRBD2 (5 bases). V lost 3 bases to trimming and J lost 0 bases, with 7 bases between them. Germline-derived CDR1 and CDR2 are MNHNS and SASEGT. This CDR3 has 14 amino acids. The CDR3 sequence is CASSEDLSTDTQYF. CDR3 DNA sequence: TGTGCCAGCAGTGAGGACTTGAGCACAGATACGCAGTATTTT.

The chain is built from TRBV18 and TRBJ2-7; TRBD1 matches 11 bases. The junction had 1 base not matched to a gene; V was cut back by 3 bases and J by 3 bases. The CDR3 loop spans 14 amino acids. CDR1 KGHSH and CDR2 LQKENI come from the germline V gene. This CDR3 reads CASSPGTGGYEQYF. The CDR3, as DNA: TGTGCCAGCTCACCCGGGACAGGGGGCTACGAGCAGTACTTC.

The genes are TRBV10-3 and TRBJ1-6; D unresolved. Germline assignment: CDR1 ENHRY and CDR2 SYGVKD. V was trimmed by 8 bases and J by 5 bases, leaving 16 bases between them. The CDR3 is 15 residues long. Here the CDR3 DNA reads TGTGCCATCTCAGAATCGTCAGGACATAATTCACCCCTCCACTTT. Translating gives CAISESSGHNSPLHF.

The rearrangement joins TRBV18 to TRBJ1-2; no definite D call. Germline V gene lookup returns CDR1 KGHSH and CDR2 LQKENI. The V gene lost 2 bases and the J gene lost 6 bases, with 13 bases spanning the gap. This CDR3 is built from 14 residues. CDR3 sequence (DNA): TGTGCCAGCTCACCAAGGATAGAGGGTGATGGCTACACCTTC. It translates to CASSPRIEGDGYTF.

This clone showed up just a few times. The CDR3 is CASRWVGDEKLFF. The CDR3 bases are TGTGCCAGCAGATGGGTGGGGGATGAAAAACTGTTTTTT. J is TRBJ1-4 and V is TRBV6-5; D possibly corresponds to TRBD1 (5 bases). Germline V lookup: CDR1 MNHEY, CDR2 SVGAGI. The CDR3 length is 13 residues. V was clipped by 6 bases and J by 6 bases, with 11 bases between them.

The rearrangement joins TRBV2 to TRBJ2-5; TRBD1 is a possible D gene (6 bases). Per germline, CDR1 SNHLY and CDR2 FYNNEI. V was shortened by 8 bases and J by 5 bases, with 9 bases between the two germline ends. This CDR3 is 11 amino acids long. The CDR3 DNA follows: TGTGCCAGCGGGGGCTCGGAGACCCAGTACTTC. This translates into CASGGSETQYF. Complete variable domain (other parts from reference TRBV2 and TRBJ2-5): EPEVTQTPSHQVTQMGQEVILRCVPISNHLYFYWYRQILGQKVEFLVSFYNNEISEKSEIFDDQFSVERPDGSNFTLKIRSTKLEDSAMYFCASGGSETQYFGPGTRLLVL.

The V call is TRBV11-3, the J call TRBJ2-1; D possibly corresponds to TRBD2 (6 bases). Germline CDR1 SGHNT, CDR2 YENEEA. The CDR3 totals 17 residues. The V end lost 1 base, the J end lost 1 base, and 14 bases lay between the germline ends. CDR3 bases: TGTGCCAGCAGCTTAGGCGGAGTGCGGGGTTCCTACAATGAGCAGTTCTTC. This codes for CASSLGGVRGSYNEQFF.

This chain links TRBV9 with TRBJ2-3; 10 bases fit TRBD2. The CDR3 totals 14 residues. V lost 0 bases to trimming and J lost 6 bases; unmatched junction nucleotides: 1. Germline CDR1 and CDR2: SGDLS and YYNGEE. The CDR3 DNA is TGTGCCAGCAGCGTAGGAGCGGGAGGGGATACGCAGTATTTT. Translated: CASSVGAGGDTQYF. The complete variable domain, with remaining parts taken from reference TRBV9 and TRBJ2-3, reads DSGVTQTPKHLITATGQRVTLRCSPRSGDLSVYWYQQSLDQGLQFLIQYYNGEERAKGNILERFSAQQFPDLHSELNLSSLELGDSALYFCASSVGAGGDTQYFGPGTRLTVL.

The count of this clone is one. This chain uses TRBV6-5 with TRBJ1-2; 8 nucleotides match TRBD1. After removal of 1 base from V and 8 bases from J, the junction contained 12 bases not matched to a gene. The CDR3 has 16 residues. Germline-derived CDR1 and CDR2 are MNHEY and SVGAGI. In nucleotides, the CDR3 is TGTGCCAGCAGTTACTTGCAGGGGGCTAAACTAGCCGGCTACACCTTC. Translated: CASSYLQGAKLAGYTF.

This clone occurred a few times. V and J are TRBV18 and TRBJ2-7; possibly TRBD1 for D (6 bases). CDR1 is KGHSH and CDR2 is LQKENI in the germline V gene. Between the trimmed V and J ends, which lost 3 bases and 4 bases, there was a span of 13 bases. The length of the CDR3 is 14 residues. The CDR3 coding sequence is TGTGCCAGCTCACCCCAAGAACAGGGATACGAGCAGTACTTC. Translating it yields CASSPQEQGYEQYF. The whole variable domain, filled in from reference TRBV18 and TRBJ2-7, reads NAGVMQNPRHLVRRRGQEARLRCSPMKGHSHVYWYRQLPEEGLKFMVYLQKENIIDESGMPKERFSAEFPKEGPSILRIQQVVRGDSAAYFCASSPQEQGYEQYFGPGTRLTVT.

This chain links TRBV5-1 with TRBJ2-1, with D uncertain. The V and J ends lost 1 base and 8 bases respectively, with 4 bases between them. The CDR3 is made up of 11 amino acids. The V gene's germline CDR1 is SGHRS and CDR2 YFSETQ. Written as DNA, the CDR3 is TGCGCCAGCAGCTTGATCGATGAGCAGTTCTTC. Amino acid sequence: CASSLIDEQFF.

This clone was observed once. The V gene is TRBV28, the J gene TRBJ2-3, with 7 bases identical to TRBD1. This CDR3 region has 17 residues. V lost 2 bases, J lost 1 base, and 9 bases stayed unmatched. Germline V CDR1 and CDR2: MDHEN, SYDVKM. CDR3 in amino acids: CASSLLGRGLGTDTQYF. The CDR3 nucleotides are TGTGCCAGCAGTTTACTCGGCAGGGGGTTGGGCACAGATACGCAGTATTTT. The entire variable domain, with the rest obtained from reference TRBV28 and TRBJ2-3, is as follows: DVKVTQSSRYLVKRTGEKVFLECVQDMDHENMFWYRQDPGLGLRLIYFSYDVKMKEKGDIPEGYSVSREKKERFSLILESASTNQTSMYLCASSLLGRGLGTDTQYFGPGTRLTVL.

This chain connects TRBV2 to TRBJ1-5, with unresolved D. This CDR3 contains 13 residues. In germline, CDR1 is SNHLY, CDR2 FYNNEI. Trimming took off 1 base at V and 4 bases at J, with 5 bases between the two ends. The CDR3 reads CASSEVRNQPQHF. The CDR3 coding sequence is TGTGCCAGCAGTGAAGTTAGAAATCAGCCCCAGCATTTT.

The DNA of the CDR3 is TGTGCCAGCAGCCGTCTTAGCGGGGGGACCTACAATGAGCAGTTCTTC. Its translation: CASSRLSGGTYNEQFF. The V call is TRBV11-2, the J call TRBJ2-1; TRBD2 agrees at 10 bases. CDR3 size: 16 residues. The V gene end was trimmed by 5 bases and the J gene end by 2 bases; junction bases not matched to a gene: 6. Germline V CDR1 and CDR2: SGHAT, FQNNGV.

V usage is TRBV28 and J usage is TRBJ1-1; no clear D gene. Germline V gene lookup returns CDR1 MDHEN and CDR2 SYDVKM. The CDR3 is 12 amino acids. V was cut by 4 bases and J by 1 base, with 4 bases left in between. CDR3 loop: CASSSGNTEAFF. The CDR3 DNA reads as TGTGCCAGCAGTTCAGGGAACACTGAAGCTTTCTTT.

The CDR3 region has the DNA TGTGCCAGCAGCAAAGCCCCGACTAGTTCTTTCACAGATACGCAGTATTTT. Translated, it gives CASSKAPTSSFTDTQYF. The chain links TRBV13 to TRBJ2-3; maybe TRBD2 (6 bases). In germline, CDR1 is PRHDT, CDR2 FYEKMQ (reference sequence). The CDR3 spans 17 residues. V lost 5 bases to trimming and J lost 2 bases, with 20 bases between them.

J is TRBJ2-7 and V is TRBV10-3, with 8 bases aligning to TRBD1. The germline V gene has CDR1 ENHRY and CDR2 SYGVKD. The junction had 11 bases not matched to a gene; V was cut back by 5 bases and J by 5 bases. The CDR3 contains 15 residues. CDR3 region: CAISSMDRVFHEQYF. CDR3 DNA sequence: TGTGCCATCAGTTCCATGGACAGGGTGTTCCACGAGCAGTACTTC.

The chain couples TRBV5-1 to TRBJ2-7; the match to TRBD1 covers 8 bases. Trimming at V came to 4 bases and at J to 5 bases, leaving 8 bases not matched to a gene. The CDR3 covers 14 residues. Germline V lookup: CDR1 SGHRS, CDR2 YFSETQ. The CDR3 nucleotides read TGCGCCAGCAGCGGGCAGGGGGCAATGAACGAGCAGTACTTC. This codes for CASSGQGAMNEQYF.

The chain has TRBV28 and TRBJ2-1, with D hard to call. This CDR3 region has 13 residues. Germline V gene sequence: CDR1 MDHEN, CDR2 SYDVKM. Trimming shortened V by 8 bases and J by 5 bases, and 13 bases separated the two germline ends. The CDR3 spells CASQTRPHNEQFF. DNA of the CDR3: TGTGCCAGCCAAACACGGCCCCACAATGAGCAGTTCTTC.

With respect to this clone: A much more abundant neighbour one base away suggests this may be a read error. This chain connects TRBV5-1 to TRBJ2-2, with D perhaps matching TRBD2 (5 bases). The CDR3 is 15 residues long. CDR1 is SGHRS and CDR2 is YFSETQ in the germline V gene. Trimming removed 6 bases at V and 6 bases at J, with 18 bases between. CDR3: CASIDRTEASGELFF. In DNA, the CDR3 is TGCGCCAGCATCGACCGGACGGAGGCCTCCGGGGAGCTGTTTTTT.